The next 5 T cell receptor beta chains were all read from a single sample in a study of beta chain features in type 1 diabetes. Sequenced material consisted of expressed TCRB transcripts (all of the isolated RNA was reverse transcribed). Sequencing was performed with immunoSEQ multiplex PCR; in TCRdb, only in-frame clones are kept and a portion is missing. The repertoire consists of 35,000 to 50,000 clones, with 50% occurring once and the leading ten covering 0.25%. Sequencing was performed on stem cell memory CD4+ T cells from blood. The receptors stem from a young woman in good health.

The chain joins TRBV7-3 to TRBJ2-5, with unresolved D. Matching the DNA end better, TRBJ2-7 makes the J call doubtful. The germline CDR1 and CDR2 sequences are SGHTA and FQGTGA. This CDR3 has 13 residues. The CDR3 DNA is TGTGCCAGCAGCTTAAGCGACAAATACGAGCAGTACTTC. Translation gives CASSLSDKYEQYF.

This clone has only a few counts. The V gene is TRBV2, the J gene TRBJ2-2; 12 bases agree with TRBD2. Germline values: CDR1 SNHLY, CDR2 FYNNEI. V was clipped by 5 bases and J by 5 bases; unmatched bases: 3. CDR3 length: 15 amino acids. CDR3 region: CASSLAGGPTGELFF. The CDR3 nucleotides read TGTGCCAGCAGTCTAGCGGGAGGGCCTACCGGGGAGCTGTTTTTT.

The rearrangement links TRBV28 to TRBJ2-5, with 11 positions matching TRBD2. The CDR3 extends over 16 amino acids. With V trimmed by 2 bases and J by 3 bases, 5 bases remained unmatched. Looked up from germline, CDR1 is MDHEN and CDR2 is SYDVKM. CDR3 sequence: CASSLNSGRAEETQYF. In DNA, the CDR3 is TGTGCCAGCAGTTTAAATAGCGGGAGGGCTGAAGAGACCCAGTACTTC.

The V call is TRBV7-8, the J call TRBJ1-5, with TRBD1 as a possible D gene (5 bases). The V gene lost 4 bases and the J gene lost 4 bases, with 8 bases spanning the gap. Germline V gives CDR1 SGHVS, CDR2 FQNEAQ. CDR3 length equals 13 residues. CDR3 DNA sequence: TGTGCCAGCAGCTCTCACAGGAATCAGCCCCAGCATTTT. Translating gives CASSSHRNQPQHF.

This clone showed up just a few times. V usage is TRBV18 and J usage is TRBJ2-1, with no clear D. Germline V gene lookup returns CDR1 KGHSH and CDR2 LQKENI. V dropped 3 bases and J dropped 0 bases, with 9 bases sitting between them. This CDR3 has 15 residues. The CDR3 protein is CASSPLVSSYNEQFF. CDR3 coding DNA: TGTGCCAGCTCACCTTTAGTGAGCTCCTACAATGAGCAGTTCTTC.